Listed here are 11 T cell receptor beta chains from one sample, sequenced in a study of cytomegalovirus exposure and HLA in healthy donors. 60 Vbeta and 13 Jbeta primers were used in PCR. TCRdb keeps only in-frame clones here, not all; method: immunoSEQ multiplex PCR. The table lists about 96,000 clones, under 80% of them singletons, with under 8% in the top ten. Sequencing used PBMCs. The source of these receptors is a man between 50 and 59 years old in good health and CMV-seropositive.

This clone came up a few times. The chain carries TRBV4-1 and TRBJ2-6, with 7 positions matching TRBD2. Germline V gives CDR1 MGHRA, CDR2 YSYEKL. The CDR3 has 19 residues. Trimming cost V 3 bases and J 0 bases; bases outside gene matches: 11. The CDR3 sequence is CASSHPWEGRISGANVLTF. CDR3 sequence (DNA): TGCGCCAGCAGCCACCCCTGGGAGGGGCGGATCTCTGGGGCCAACGTCCTGACTTTC.

A few counts support this clone. The genes are TRBV5-1 and TRBJ2-1; tentatively, D is TRBD2 (5 bases). Looked up from germline, CDR1 is SGHRS and CDR2 is YFSETQ. V lost 1 base to trimming and J lost 4 bases, with 15 bases between them. CDR3 length: 16 residues. CDR3 DNA sequence: TGCGCCAGCAGCTTGCAAAGCGGAGCCGTTTACAATGAGCAGTTCTTC. As protein: CASSLQSGAVYNEQFF.

V usage is TRBV2 and J usage is TRBJ2-7, with 10 bases that match TRBD1. CDR1 is SNHLY, CDR2 FYNNEI, per germline. This CDR3 has 14 residues. V lost 2 bases to trimming and J lost 3 bases; unmatched junction nucleotides: 1. The CDR3 loop is CASSERDRGYEQYF. The CDR3 DNA reads as TGTGCCAGCAGTGAAAGGGACAGGGGCTACGAGCAGTACTTC. Complete variable domain (other parts from reference TRBV2 and TRBJ2-7): EPEVTQTPSHQVTQMGQEVILRCVPISNHLYFYWYRQILGQKVEFLVSFYNNEISEKSEIFDDQFSVERPDGSNFTLKIRSTKLEDSAMYFCASSERDRGYEQYFGPGTRLTVT.

This clone was counted between two and nine times. This chain links TRBV2 with TRBJ2-7; D is perhaps TRBD2 (6 bases). Deletions cut 3 bases from V and 4 bases from J, with 13 bases between. Per the germline V gene, CDR1 is SNHLY and CDR2 is FYNNEI. This CDR3 region has 14 residues. The CDR3 nucleotides read TGTGCCAGCAGTGATTCGGCGGGGTCTTACGAGCAGTACTTC. It yields the protein CASSDSAGSYEQYF.

This sequence joins TRBV28 and TRBJ1-4; 7 positions agree with TRBD1. V trimming: 5 bases; J trimming: 8 bases; junction bases outside the gene matches: 2. The CDR3 covers 12 residues. Per germline, CDR1 MDHEN and CDR2 SYDVKM. The CDR3: CASSPDREKLFF. CDR3 nucleotides: TGTGCCAGCAGTCCGGACAGGGAAAAACTGTTTTTT.

The rearrangement links TRBV5-1 to TRBJ2-2; D not resolved. V was pared by 0 bases and J by 7 bases, with 4 bases between. The V gene's germline CDR1 is SGHRS and CDR2 YFSETQ. The CDR3 totals 12 residues. The CDR3 spells CASSLVSGELFF. For the CDR3, the DNA is TGCGCCAGCAGCTTGGTCAGCGGGGAGCTGTTTTTT.

The J gene is TRBJ2-3, the V gene TRBV5-6, with 11 bases identical to TRBD2. V lost 2 bases, J lost 6 bases, and 8 bases stayed unmatched. The germline gives CDR1 SGHDT, CDR2 YYEEEE. There are 16 residues in the CDR3. The CDR3 is CASSFRTSGGSDTQYF. In DNA, the CDR3 is TGTGCCAGCAGCTTCCGAACTAGCGGGGGTTCCGATACGCAGTATTTT.

In the case of this clone: The same CDR3 arises from other DNA sequences in this sample as well. The chain joins TRBV30 to TRBJ2-5; weak D call: TRBD2 (6 bases). CDR1 and CDR2 (germline): GTSNPN, SVGIG (reference sequence). The CDR3 sequence is 13 residues long. Trimming cost V 4 bases and J 2 bases, with 11 bases left between them. The CDR3 sequence is CAWNLGGQETQYF. CDR3 nucleotide sequence: TGTGCCTGGAACTTGGGAGGTCAAGAGACCCAGTACTTC.

This rearrangement joins TRBV18 to TRBJ2-3; TRBD1 matches at 7 bases. Germline V lookup: CDR1 KGHSH, CDR2 LQKENI. J gave up 1 base and V 2 bases, and 9 bases lay outside the gene matches. The length of the CDR3 is 17 residues. The CDR3 region is CASSPLMRQGGTDTQYF. The CDR3 DNA follows: TGTGCCAGCTCACCATTAATGAGACAGGGTGGCACAGATACGCAGTATTTT.

V usage is TRBV11-1 and J usage is TRBJ2-7; 8 positions match TRBD1. V lost 5 bases to trimming and J lost 2 bases; unmatched junction nucleotides: 8. Germline CDR1 and CDR2: SGHAT and FQDESV (reference sequence). The CDR3 extends over 15 amino acids. The DNA for the CDR3 is TGTGCCAGCAGCCTAGACAGGGGTTTCCCCTACGAGCAGTACTTC. Its protein product is CASSLDRGFPYEQYF.

This clone came up once. This chain uses TRBV27 with TRBJ1-6; D is perhaps TRBD1 (5 bases). Germline V CDR1 and CDR2: MNHEY, SMNVEV (reference sequence). CDR3 length: 14 amino acids. V lost 5 bases to trimming and J lost 4 bases, with 9 bases between them. CDR3 nucleotide sequence: TGTGCCAGCAGTCAGGGCTCTTATAATTCACCCCTCCACTTT. Its translation: CASSQGSYNSPLHF.